This is a list of T cell receptor beta chains from one sample in a study of shared clonotypes between healthy human individuals. Using immunoSEQ multiplex PCR, the repertoire was profiled, and TCRdb retains in-frame clones only, with some absent. The repertoire has around 320,000 clones, more than 75% of them found once; the top ten carry about a sixth. The sequencing input was memory CD8+ T cells sorted from blood. Receptor source: a man aged 18 to 35 in good health. Each CDR3 is given with its conserved first and last residue.

TRBJ2-1 | 16 | TRBV9 | CASSPHRQGGRNEQFF
TRBJ1-2 | 13 | TRBV6-1 | CASSEGLAYGYTF
TRBJ2-3 | 16 | TRBV5-1 | CASSLSSDEWVDTQYF
TRBJ2-3 | 16 | TRBV6-5 | CASSYSAGASTDTQYF
TRBJ2-7 | 15 | TRBV11-2 | CASSMGLADTYEQYF
TRBJ2-7 | 15 | TRBV4-3 | CASSQGGGPGYEQYF
TRBJ1-2 | 13 | TRBV6-6 | CASSYYGSDGYTF
TRBJ2-7 | 13 | TRBV5-6 | CASSLGNSYEQYF
TRBJ2-1 | 17 | TRBV9 | CASSPDWASGGLDEQFF
TRBJ2-7 | 14 | TRBV5-8 | CASSLAGVRDEQYF
TRBJ2-3 | 15 | TRBV11-2 | CASSLGGGTTDTQYF
TRBJ2-7 | 15 | TRBV7-2 | CASSVGLAGFYEQYF
TRBJ1-2 | 15 | TRBV1 | CTSSPRTGGYYGYTF
TRBJ2-5 | 16 | TRBV10-3 | CAISEMEGRNQETQYF
TRBJ2-2 | 14 | TRBV6-9 | CASSMGKNTGELFF
TRBJ2-7 | 17 | TRBV7-9 | CASSSSRWDRGSYEQYF
TRBJ1-6 | 14 | TRBV9 | CASSVDGTGAPLHF
TRBJ2-7 | 14 | TRBV27 | CASQQFRTAYEQYF
TRBJ1-1 | 12 | TRBV7-8 | CASSLTNTEAFF
TRBJ2-7 | 15 | TRBV29-1 | CSVEGAEFESYEQYF
TRBJ2-2 | 14 | TRBV30 | CAWSVDGNTGELFF
TRBJ2-2 | 16 | TRBV4-3 | CASSQVEREGTGELFF
TRBJ1-2 | 15 | TRBV5-1 | CASSLNQRPLYGYTF
TRBJ2-7 | 14 | TRBV5-4 | CASSLVGSGYEQYF
TRBJ2-7 | 11 | TRBV5-1 | CASRRDHEQYF
TRBJ2-7 | 12 | TRBV27 | CASSATGYEQYF
TRBJ2-7 | 14 | TRBV28 | CASSFSGGDYEQYF
TRBJ2-7 | 15 | TRBV7-8 | CASSQFYEGNYEQYF
TRBJ2-7 | 13 | TRBV5-4 | CASSPSGNYEQYF
TRBJ2-7 | 12 | TRBV2 | CASSDSSYEQYF
TRBJ1-1 | 13 | TRBV5-4 | CASSQDYRGEAFF
TRBJ2-7 | 15 | TRBV4-1 | CASSQDRGDHYEQYF
TRBJ1-5 | 17 | TRBV7-9 | CASSLTGTGGVNQPQHF
TRBJ1-5 | 14 | TRBV4-1 | CASSRGGYNQPQHF
TRBJ2-7 | 16 | TRBV10-3 | CAISEAGTAFFYEQYF
TRBJ2-5 | 16 | TRBV13 | CASSLGGVSGGETQYF
TRBJ1-1 | 14 | TRBV6-5 | CASSYSQGVAEAFF
TRBJ2-1 | 17 | TRBV4-3 | CASSPKTLAGGYNEQFF
TRBJ2-2 | 14 | TRBV15 | CATSTDGNTGELFF
TRBJ2-4 | 11 | TRBV29-1 | CSYLGPNIQYF
TRBJ1-1 | 14 | TRBV4-1 | CASSQVGIGSEAFF
TRBJ2-7 | 13 | TRBV7-8 | CASSLNPLSEQYF
TRBJ2-4 | 13 | TRBV18 | CASSPPAGVIQYF
TRBJ2-7 | 16 | TRBV9 | CASSAGTSLPTNEQYF
TRBJ2-5 | 16 | TRBV7-8 | CASSLAGEGPPETQYF
TRBJ2-2 | 16 | TRBV5-1 | CASSLRGQGRTGELFF